The next 15 T cell receptor beta chains were all read from a single sample in a study of shared clonotypes between healthy human individuals. CD8 cells regarded as naive lacked CD45RO, were positively chosen for CCR7, and omitted terminally differentiated effector memory CD45RA+ cells. Profiling relied on immunoSEQ multiplex PCR, and the TCRdb table lists in-frame clones only, not all of them. The sample contains millions of clones, about 95% of which appear only once. The sample was naive CD8+ T cells sorted from blood. These receptors were collected from a man younger than 35 in good health.

The chain combines TRBV5-8 with TRBJ2-7; 9 bases match TRBD1. CDR3 length: 15 residues. Germline values: CDR1 SGHTS, CDR2 YDEGEE. V lost 1 base, J lost 6 bases, and 8 bases stayed unmatched. CDR3 amino acids: CASSLRTGQGSEQYF. DNA of the CDR3: TGTGCCAGCAGCTTGCGGACGGGACAGGGAAGCGAGCAGTACTTC.

The chain joins TRBV7-8 to TRBJ1-1, with 7 bases matching TRBD1. Germline loops: CDR1 SGHVS, CDR2 FQNEAQ. Trimming took 4 bases from V and 3 from J; bases not matched to a gene: 5. This CDR3 is built from 14 residues. In nucleotides, the CDR3 is TGTGCCAGCAGCTCGACAGGGAGGGACACTGAAGCTTTCTTT. Its translation: CASSSTGRDTEAFF.

This clone appeared a few times. The chain carries TRBV19 and TRBJ1-6; D unresolved. Germline CDR1 and CDR2: LNHDA and SQIVND (reference sequence). Trimming removed 4 bases from V and 8 bases from J, with 9 bases in between. This CDR3 is 13 amino acids long. The CDR3 region is CASSTLGDSPLHF. CDR3 DNA sequence: TGTGCCAGTAGTACCCTGGGCGATTCACCCCTCCACTTT.

The J gene is TRBJ1-6, the V gene TRBV18, with 11 bases aligning to TRBD1. This CDR3 has 16 residues. The germline V gene encodes CDR1 KGHSH and CDR2 LQKENI. V shed 5 bases, J shed 7 bases, and the junction held 7 bases outside the gene matches. The CDR3 bases are TGTGCCAGCTCAGAGTTCGGGGACAGGGGGAATTCACCCCTCCACTTT. Its translation: CASSEFGDRGNSPLHF.

This clone came up once. The chain employs TRBV27 and TRBJ2-7, with TRBD1 identical over 7 bases. Germline V gene data show CDR1 as MNHEY and CDR2 as SMNVEV (reference sequence). J was trimmed by 1 base and V by 5 bases; bases with no gene match: 2. The CDR3 is 13 amino acids. The CDR3 nucleotides read TGTGCCAGCAGTGACAGGGATTCCTACGAGCAGTACTTC. Protein: CASSDRDSYEQYF.

The rearrangement joins TRBV7-9 to TRBJ2-7, with D uncertain. Trimming stripped 7 bases from V and 4 bases from J, with 11 bases between. Germline CDR1 is SEHNR and CDR2 is FQNEAQ (reference sequence). CDR3 length: 12 residues. CDR3 sequence reads: CASTLDGYEQYF. The DNA for the CDR3 is TGTGCCAGCACCCTGGACGGATACGAGCAGTACTTC.

The DNA for the CDR3 is TGCGCCAGCAGCTCTGGGACAGGGGCAGGGGAGACCCAGTACTTC. Translated: CASSSGTGAGETQYF. V and J are TRBV5-1 and TRBJ2-5, with 10 bases aligning to TRBD1. Germline-derived CDR1 and CDR2 are SGHRS and YFSETQ. V lost 3 bases, J lost 5 bases, and 7 bases stayed unmatched. This CDR3 is built from 15 residues.

The rearrangement links TRBV29-1 to TRBJ2-5, with 8 bases matching TRBD2. The DNA end is a closer match to TRBJ2-7, so the J assignment may be wrong. Germline V gives CDR1 SQVTM, CDR2 ANQGSEA. The CDR3 totals 13 residues. CDR3 DNA sequence: TGCAGCGTCCGTGGACTAGCTGGCTACGAGCAGTACTTC. Protein sequence: CSVRGLAGYEQYF.

This clone was picked up a small number of times. The sample contains more than one DNA sequence encoding this CDR3. The chain links TRBV28 to TRBJ1-1; D is uncertain. This CDR3 comprises 13 residues. Germline loops: CDR1 MDHEN, CDR2 SYDVKM. V lost 6 bases and J 4 bases, leaving 12 bases between the germline ends. This chain's CDR3 is CASSYRGGTEAFF. The CDR3 nucleotides are TGTGCCAGCAGCTACCGGGGAGGCACTGAAGCTTTCTTT.

CDR3 DNA sequence: TGTGCCAGCAGCCCACAGGGGACTGGAAACACCATATATTTT. Translating it yields CASSPQGTGNTIYF. This chain uses TRBV7-9 with TRBJ1-3; the match to TRBD1 covers 7 bases. The germline V gene encodes CDR1 SEHNR and CDR2 FQNEAQ (reference sequence). The CDR3 has 14 residues. V dropped 5 bases and J dropped 2; count of bases not matched to a gene: 3.

As to this clone: One base away lies a much larger clone, so this may be a sequencing read error. Other DNA sequences in this sample translate to the same CDR3. The chain carries TRBV9 and TRBJ1-1; no definite D call. CDR3 length: 13 amino acids. Germline V CDR1 and CDR2: SGDLS, YYNGEE. The V end lost 1 base, the J end lost 3 bases, and 7 bases lay between the germline ends. CDR3 DNA: TGTGCCAGCAGCGTAAGTGGGGACACTGAAGCTTTCTTT. Translated: CASSVSGDTEAFF.

The rearrangement joins TRBV4-3 to TRBJ1-2; TRBD1 agrees at 7 bases. There are 17 residues in the CDR3. The trim removed 0 bases at V and 8 bases at J, leaving 15 bases unmatched. Germline CDR1 and CDR2: LGHNA and YSLEER. The CDR3 protein is CASSQDLMGGQVGGYTF. CDR3 nucleotides: TGCGCCAGCAGCCAAGATTTAATGGGAGGACAGGTGGGGGGCTACACCTTC.

On this clone itself: Other nucleotide sequences in the sample specify the same CDR3. V usage is TRBV7-9 and J usage is TRBJ1-5, with D perhaps matching TRBD1 (5 bases). The CDR3 sequence is 15 residues long. Germline V lookup: CDR1 SEHNR, CDR2 FQNEAQ (reference sequence). With 0 bases removed from V and 5 bases from J, the gap between germline ends came to 11 bases. In DNA, the CDR3 is TGTGCCAGCAGCTTAGCTGGGCAGGGCCATCAGCCCCAGCATTTT. It codes for CASSLAGQGHQPQHF. Combining the CDR3 with reference TRBV7-9 and TRBJ1-5 gives the whole variable domain DTGVSQNPRHKITKRGQNVTFRCDPISEHNRLYWYRQTLGQGPEFLTYFQNEAQLEKSRLLSDRFSAERPKGSFSTLEIQRTEQGDSAMYLCASSLAGQGHQPQHFGDGTRLSIL.

V and J are TRBV6-6 and TRBJ1-2, with 7 bases matching TRBD1. The ends lost 2 bases at V and 12 bases at J; junction bases unmatched: 12. Germline values: CDR1 MNHNY, CDR2 SVGAGI (reference sequence). This CDR3 has 14 amino acids. CDR3 protein: CASSYGGGEGDNTF. CDR3 nucleotides: TGTGCCAGCAGTTACGGAGGGGGCGAAGGGGATAACACCTTC.

The chain employs TRBV6-1 and TRBJ2-1; no clear D gene. CDR3 length: 12 residues. CDR1 and CDR2 (germline): MNHNS, SASEGT. Trimming pared 2 bases from V and 9 bases from J, leaving 8 bases between. This CDR3 reads CASSEPQVEQFF. The DNA of the CDR3 is TGTGCCAGCAGTGAACCGCAGGTTGAGCAGTTCTTC.